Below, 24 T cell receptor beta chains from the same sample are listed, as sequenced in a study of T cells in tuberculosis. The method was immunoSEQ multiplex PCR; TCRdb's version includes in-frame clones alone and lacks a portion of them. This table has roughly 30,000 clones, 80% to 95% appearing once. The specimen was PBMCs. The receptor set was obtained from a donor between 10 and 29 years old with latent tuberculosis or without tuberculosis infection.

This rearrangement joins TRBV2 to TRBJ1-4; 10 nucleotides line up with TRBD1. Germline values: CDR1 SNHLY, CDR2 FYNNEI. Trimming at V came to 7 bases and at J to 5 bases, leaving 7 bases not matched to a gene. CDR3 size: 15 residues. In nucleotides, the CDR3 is TGTGCCAGCACCTGGACAGGGGGGCCGAATGAAAAACTGTTTTTT. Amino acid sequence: CASTWTGGPNEKLFF. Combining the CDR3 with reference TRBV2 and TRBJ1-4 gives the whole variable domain EPEVTQTPSHQVTQMGQEVILRCVPISNHLYFYWYRQILGQKVEFLVSFYNNEISEKSEIFDDQFSVERPDGSNFTLKIRSTKLEDSAMYFCASTWTGGPNEKLFFGSGTQLSVL.

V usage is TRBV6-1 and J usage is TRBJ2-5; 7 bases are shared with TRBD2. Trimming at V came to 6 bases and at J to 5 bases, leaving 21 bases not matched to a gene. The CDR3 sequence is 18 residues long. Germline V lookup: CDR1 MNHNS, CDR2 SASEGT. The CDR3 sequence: CASSEFPRDYFIFETQYF. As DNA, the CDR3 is TGTGCCAGCAGCGAATTCCCCAGGGACTATTTCATTTTTGAGACCCAGTACTTC.

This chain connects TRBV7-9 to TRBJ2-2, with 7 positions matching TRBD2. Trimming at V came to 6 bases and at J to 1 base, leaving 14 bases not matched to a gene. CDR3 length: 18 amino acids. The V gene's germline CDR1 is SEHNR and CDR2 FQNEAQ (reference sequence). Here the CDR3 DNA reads TGTGCCAGCAGGGAAAGGACTAGTGTCGAGGAGAACACCGGGGAGCTGTTTTTT. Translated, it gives CASRERTSVEENTGELFF.

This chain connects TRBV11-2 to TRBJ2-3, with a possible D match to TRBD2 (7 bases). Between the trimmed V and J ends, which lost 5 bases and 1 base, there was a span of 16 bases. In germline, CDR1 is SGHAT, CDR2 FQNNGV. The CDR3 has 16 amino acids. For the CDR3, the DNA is TGTGCCAGCAGCGAGGGGGGGAGAGGGGGCACAGATACGCAGTATTTT. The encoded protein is CASSEGGRGGTDTQYF.

For the CDR3, the DNA is TGTGCCTGGAGTCAGGGGTTGACCTACGAGCAGTACTTC. Translating gives CAWSQGLTYEQYF. This chain links TRBV30 with TRBJ2-7, with D perhaps TRBD1 (6 bases). The CDR3 spans 13 residues. Germline assignment: CDR1 GTSNPN and CDR2 SVGIG (reference sequence). V lost 2 bases, J lost 2 bases, and 10 bases lay in between.

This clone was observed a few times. The CDR3 here is CASPEQSACRVFLHQPQHF. The CDR3 DNA sequence: TGTGCCAGCCCCGAGCAGTCCGCTTGCCGGGTTTTCCTACATCAGCCCCAGCATTTT. The chain couples TRBV6-4 to TRBJ1-5; unclear D gene. The CDR3 length is 19 residues. Germline CDR1 reads MRHNA; CDR2 reads SNTAGT. Trimming shortened V by 8 bases and J by 5 bases, and 31 bases separated the two germline ends.

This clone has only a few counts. This CDR3 reads CASQEGASGANVLTF. CDR3 bases: TGTGCCAGCCAGGAGGGCGCCTCTGGGGCCAACGTCCTGACTTTC. The chain couples TRBV2 to TRBJ2-6; D perhaps matches TRBD2 (6 bases). The germline V and J ends were trimmed by 8 bases and 0 bases, with 11 bases remaining between them. From germline, CDR1 is SNHLY and CDR2 FYNNEI. The CDR3 is 15 amino acids.

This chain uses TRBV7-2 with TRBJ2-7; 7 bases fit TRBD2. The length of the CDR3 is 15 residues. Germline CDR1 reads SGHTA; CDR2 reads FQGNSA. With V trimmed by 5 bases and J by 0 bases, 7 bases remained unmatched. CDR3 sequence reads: CASSRTREGSYEQYF. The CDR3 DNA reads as TGTGCCAGCAGCCGGACTAGGGAGGGCTCCTACGAGCAGTACTTC.

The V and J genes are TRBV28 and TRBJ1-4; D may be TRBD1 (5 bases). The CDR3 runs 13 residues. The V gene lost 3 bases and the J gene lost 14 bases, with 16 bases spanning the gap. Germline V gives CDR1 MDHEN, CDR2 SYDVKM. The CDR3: CASSLGQSVDLFF. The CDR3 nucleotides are TGTGCCAGCAGTTTGGGGCAGTCGGTAGACCTGTTTTTT.

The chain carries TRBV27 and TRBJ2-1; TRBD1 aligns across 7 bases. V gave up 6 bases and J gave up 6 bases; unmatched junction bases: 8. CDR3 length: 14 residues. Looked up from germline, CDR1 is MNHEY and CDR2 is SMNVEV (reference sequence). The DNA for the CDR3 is TGTGCCAGCAGCCAACAGGGGAAACGCAATGAGCAGTTCTTC. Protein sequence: CASSQQGKRNEQFF.

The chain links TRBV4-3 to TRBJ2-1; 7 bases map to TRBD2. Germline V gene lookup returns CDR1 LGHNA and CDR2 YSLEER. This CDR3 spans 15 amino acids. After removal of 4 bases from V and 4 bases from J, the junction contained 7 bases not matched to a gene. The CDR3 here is CASSREGLGYNEQFF. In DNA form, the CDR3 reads TGCGCCAGCAGCCGGGAGGGCCTGGGATACAATGAGCAGTTCTTC.

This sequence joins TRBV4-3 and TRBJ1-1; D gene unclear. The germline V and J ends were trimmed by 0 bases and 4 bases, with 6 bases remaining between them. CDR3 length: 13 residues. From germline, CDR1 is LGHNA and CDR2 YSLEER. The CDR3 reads CASSQEYGTEAFF. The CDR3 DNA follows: TGCGCCAGCAGCCAAGAATACGGCACTGAAGCTTTCTTT.

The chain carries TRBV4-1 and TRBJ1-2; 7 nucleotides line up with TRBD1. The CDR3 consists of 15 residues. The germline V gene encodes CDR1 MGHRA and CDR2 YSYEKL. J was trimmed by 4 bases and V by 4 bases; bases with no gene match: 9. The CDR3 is CASSPLATGSYGYTF. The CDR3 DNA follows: TGCGCCAGCAGCCCTTTGGCGACAGGGAGCTATGGCTACACCTTC.

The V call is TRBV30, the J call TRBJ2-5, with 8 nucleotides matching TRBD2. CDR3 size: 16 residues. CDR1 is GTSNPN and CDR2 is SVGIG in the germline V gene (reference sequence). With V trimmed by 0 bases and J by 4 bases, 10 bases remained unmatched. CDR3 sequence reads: CAWSVPAGAGGETQYF. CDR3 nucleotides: TGTGCCTGGAGTGTACCGGCGGGGGCGGGGGGAGAGACCCAGTACTTC.

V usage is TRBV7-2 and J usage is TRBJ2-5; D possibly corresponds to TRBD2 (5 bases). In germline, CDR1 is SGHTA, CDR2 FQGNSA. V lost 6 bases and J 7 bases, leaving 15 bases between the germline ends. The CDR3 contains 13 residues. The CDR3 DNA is TGTGCCAGCAGTCGCCCGGGGAGTCGGACCCAGTACTTC. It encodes CASSRPGSRTQYF.

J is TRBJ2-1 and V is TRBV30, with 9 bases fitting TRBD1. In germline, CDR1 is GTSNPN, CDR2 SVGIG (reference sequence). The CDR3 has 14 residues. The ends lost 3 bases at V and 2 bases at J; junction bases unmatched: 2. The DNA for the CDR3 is TGTGCCTGGAGGGACAGGGGTCCCTACAATGAGCAGTTCTTC. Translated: CAWRDRGPYNEQFF.

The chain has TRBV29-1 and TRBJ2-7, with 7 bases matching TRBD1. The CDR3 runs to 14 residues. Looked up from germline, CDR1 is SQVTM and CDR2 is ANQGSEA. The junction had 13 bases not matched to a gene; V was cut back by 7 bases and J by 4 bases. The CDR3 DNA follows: TGCAGCGCGCAAAAGGGGGCGCGATCGTACGAGCAGTACTTC. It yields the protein CSAQKGARSYEQYF.

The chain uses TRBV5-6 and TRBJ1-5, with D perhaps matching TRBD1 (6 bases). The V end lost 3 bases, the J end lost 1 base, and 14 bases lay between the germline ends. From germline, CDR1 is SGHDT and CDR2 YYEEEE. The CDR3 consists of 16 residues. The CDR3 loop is CASSSGARRSNQPQHF. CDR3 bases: TGTGCCAGCAGCTCAGGGGCCCGCAGGAGCAATCAGCCCCAGCATTTT.

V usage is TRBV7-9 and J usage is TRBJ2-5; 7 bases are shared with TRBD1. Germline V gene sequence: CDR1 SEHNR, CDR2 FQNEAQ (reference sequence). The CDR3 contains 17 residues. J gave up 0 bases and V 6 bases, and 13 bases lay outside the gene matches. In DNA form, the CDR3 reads TGTGCCAGCAGTCGACAGGGAGCTTCCCCGTACCAAGAGACCCAGTACTTC. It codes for CASSRQGASPYQETQYF.

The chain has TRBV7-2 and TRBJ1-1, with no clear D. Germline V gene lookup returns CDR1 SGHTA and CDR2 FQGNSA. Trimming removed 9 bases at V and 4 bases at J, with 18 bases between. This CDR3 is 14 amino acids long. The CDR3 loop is CASLPGRGSTEAFF. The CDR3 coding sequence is TGTGCCAGTTTGCCTGGGCGGGGTAGCACTGAAGCTTTCTTT.

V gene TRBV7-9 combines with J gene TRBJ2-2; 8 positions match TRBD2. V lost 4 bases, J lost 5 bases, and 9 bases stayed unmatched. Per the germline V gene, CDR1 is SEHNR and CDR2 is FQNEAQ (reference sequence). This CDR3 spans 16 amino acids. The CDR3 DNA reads TGTGCCAGCAGCTCCGAGCGGGAGTTGAGGACCGGGGAGCTGTTTTTT. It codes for CASSSERELRTGELFF. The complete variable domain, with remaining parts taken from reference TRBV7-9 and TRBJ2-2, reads DTGVSQNPRHKITKRGQNVTFRCDPISEHNRLYWYRQTLGQGPEFLTYFQNEAQLEKSRLLSDRFSAERPKGSFSTLEIQRTEQGDSAMYLCASSSERELRTGELFFGEGSRLTVL.

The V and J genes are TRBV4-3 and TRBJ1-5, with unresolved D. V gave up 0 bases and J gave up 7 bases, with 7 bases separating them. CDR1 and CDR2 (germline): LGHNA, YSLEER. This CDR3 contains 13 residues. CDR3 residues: CASSQDRGQPQHF. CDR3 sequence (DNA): TGCGCCAGCAGCCAAGATCGTGGCCAGCCCCAGCATTTT.

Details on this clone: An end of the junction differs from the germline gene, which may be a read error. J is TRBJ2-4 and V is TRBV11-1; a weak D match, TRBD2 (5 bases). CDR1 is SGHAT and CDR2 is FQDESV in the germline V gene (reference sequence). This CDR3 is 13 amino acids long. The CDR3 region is CAGAWRAKSIQYF. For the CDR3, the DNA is TGTGCGGGAGCCTGGAGAGCCAAAAGCATTCAGTACTTC. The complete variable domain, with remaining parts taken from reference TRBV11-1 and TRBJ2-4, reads EAEVAQSPRYKITEKSQAVAFWCDPISGHATLYWYRQILGQGPELLVQFQDESVVDDSQLPKDRFSAERLKGVDSTLKIQPAELGDSAMYLCAGAWRAKSIQYFGAGTRLSVL.

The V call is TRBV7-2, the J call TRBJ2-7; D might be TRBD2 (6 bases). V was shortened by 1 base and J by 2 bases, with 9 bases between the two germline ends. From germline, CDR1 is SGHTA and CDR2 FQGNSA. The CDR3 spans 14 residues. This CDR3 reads CASSLDTGAYEQYF. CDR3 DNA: TGTGCCAGCAGCTTAGACACGGGAGCCTACGAGCAGTACTTC. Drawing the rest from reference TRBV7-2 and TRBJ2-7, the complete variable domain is GAGVSQSPSNKVTEKGKDVELRCDPISGHTALYWYRQSLGQGLEFLIYFQGNSAPDKSGLPSDRFSAERTGGSVSTLTIQRTQQEDSAVYLCASSLDTGAYEQYFGPGTRLTVT.